This T cell receptor beta chain stems from a study of CD8+ T cells in alopecia areata. The study's findings and limits: Links between baseline CD8+ expansion and response need larger treated cohorts. Clonality in lesional scalp, especially alopecia totalis/universalis, exceeded that of normal scalp.

Treatment meaning: oral pan-JAK inhibitor, 5-10 mg twice daily. Following RNA extraction, reverse transcription yielded cDNA that acted as the sequencing template. Clones were read by immunoSEQ multiplex PCR, and TCRdb kept only the in-frame ones, dropping some. The data contain about 210,000 clones, over 40% of them singletons. In regard to this clone: As yet, its antigen is unknown.

Deletions cut 4 bases from V and 4 bases from J, with 15 bases between. The CDR3 loop spans 15 amino acids. Germline CDR1 reads SGHTS; CDR2 reads YDEGEE. The J gene is TRBJ1-5, the V gene TRBV5-8; D not certain. The source was CD4+ T cells sorted from blood, collected at approximately week 37, from a patient treated with tofacitinib. The clonotype was recovered from a human donor with alopecia areata. CDR3 in amino acids: CASSVRVQRNQPQHF. The CDR3 coding sequence is TGTGCCAGCAGCGTACGCGTACAGAGAAATCAGCCCCAGCATTTT.